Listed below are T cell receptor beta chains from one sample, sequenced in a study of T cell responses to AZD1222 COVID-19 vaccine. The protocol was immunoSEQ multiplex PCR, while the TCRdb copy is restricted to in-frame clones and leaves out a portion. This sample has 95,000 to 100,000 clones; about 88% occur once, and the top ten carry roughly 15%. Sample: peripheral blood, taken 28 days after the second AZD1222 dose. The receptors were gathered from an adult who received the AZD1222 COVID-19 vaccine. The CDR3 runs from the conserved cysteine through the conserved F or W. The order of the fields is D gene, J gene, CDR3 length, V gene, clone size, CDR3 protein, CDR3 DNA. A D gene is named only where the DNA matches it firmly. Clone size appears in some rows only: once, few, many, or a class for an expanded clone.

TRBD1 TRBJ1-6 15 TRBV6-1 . CASSEEGQGNSPLHF TGTGCCAGCAGTGAAGAGGGACAGGGGAATTCACCCCTCCACTTT
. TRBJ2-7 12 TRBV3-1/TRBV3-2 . CASSQGFEGQYF TGTGCCAGCAGCCAAGGATTCGAAGGGCAGTACTTC
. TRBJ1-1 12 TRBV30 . CAWGIVNTEAFF TGTGCCTGGGGTATAGTGAACACTGAAGCTTTCTTT
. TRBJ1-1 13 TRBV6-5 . CASKLIEGAEAFF TGTGCCAGCAAGCTCATAGAGGGGGCTGAAGCTTTCTTT
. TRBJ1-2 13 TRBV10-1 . CASSSRSGFGYTF TGCGCCAGCAGTTCCCGGAGCGGATTTGGCTACACCTTC
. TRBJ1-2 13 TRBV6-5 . CASSPRKGNGYTF TGTGCCAGCAGCCCCCGGAAGGGGAATGGCTACACCTTC
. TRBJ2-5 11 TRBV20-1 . CSARAYMTQYF TGCAGTGCTAGAGCATACATGACCCAGTACTTC
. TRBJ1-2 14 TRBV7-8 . CASSLSELNYGYTF TGTGCCAGCAGCTTATCCGAGCTTAACTATGGCTACACCTTC
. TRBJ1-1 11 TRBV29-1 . CSVKGSTEAFF TGCAGCGTTAAGGGGAGCACTGAAGCTTTCTTT
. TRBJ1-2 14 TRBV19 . CASREWKGSYGYTF TGTGCCAGTAGAGAATGGAAAGGGAGCTATGGCTACACCTTC
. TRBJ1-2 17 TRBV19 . CASSIRHLDGNPGGYTF TGTGCCAGTAGTATTAGGCACCTTGACGGAAATCCTGGTGGCTACACCTTC
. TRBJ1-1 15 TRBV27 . CASRPRGQLNTEAFF TGTGCCAGCAGGCCCCGAGGGCAGTTGAACACTGAAGCTTTCTTT
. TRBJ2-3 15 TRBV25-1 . CASSSTGFGTDTQYF TGTGCCAGCAGTTCCACAGGGTTCGGCACAGATACGCAGTATTTT
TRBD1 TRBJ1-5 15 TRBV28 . CASSGAARQGQPQHF TGTGCCAGCAGCGGGGCCGCCAGACAGGGTCAGCCCCAGCATTTT
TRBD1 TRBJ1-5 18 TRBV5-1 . CASSDGTGGTFGNQPQHF TGCGCCAGCAGCGACGGGACAGGGGGGACATTTGGCAATCAGCCCCAGCATTTT
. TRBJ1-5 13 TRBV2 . CASAPPVGQPQHF TGTGCCAGCGCGCCCCCGGTCGGTCAGCCCCAGCATTTT
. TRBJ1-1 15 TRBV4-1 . CASRDPWEPRTEAFF TGCGCCAGCAGGGACCCCTGGGAGCCCCGAACTGAAGCTTTCTTT
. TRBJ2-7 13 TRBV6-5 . CASSSRDSYEQYF TGTGCCAGCAGTTCCAGGGACTCCTACGAGCAGTACTTC
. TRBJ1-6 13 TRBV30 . CAWSWRGNSPLHF TGTGCCTGGAGTTGGAGGGGTAATTCACCCCTCCACTTT
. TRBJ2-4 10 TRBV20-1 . CSASPHIQYF TGCAGTGCCAGCCCCCACATTCAGTACTTC
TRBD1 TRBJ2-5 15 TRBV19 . CASSIGQGRTETQYF TGTGCCAGTAGTATAGGACAGGGGCGAACAGAGACCCAGTACTTC
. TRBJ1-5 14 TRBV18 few CASSSTGSDQPQHF TGTGCCAGCTCATCGACTGGATCGGATCAGCCCCAGCATTTT
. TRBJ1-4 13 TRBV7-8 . CASSWTANEKLFF TGTGCCAGCAGCTGGACAGCGAATGAAAAACTGTTTTTT
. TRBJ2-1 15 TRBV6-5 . CASSTGSASYNEQFF TGTGCCAGCAGTACCGGATCCGCCTCCTACAATGAGCAGTTCTTC
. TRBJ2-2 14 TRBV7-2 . CASSLEGNTGELFF TGTGCCAGCAGCTTAGAGGGGAACACCGGGGAGCTGTTTTTT
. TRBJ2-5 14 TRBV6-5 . CASRAGWGRETQYF TGTGCCAGCAGGGCAGGATGGGGGCGAGAGACCCAGTACTTC
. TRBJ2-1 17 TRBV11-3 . CASSPRSRPLGYNEQFF TGTGCCAGCAGCCCCCGGTCGCGGCCGCTGGGATACAATGAGCAGTTCTTC
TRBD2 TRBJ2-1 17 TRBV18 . CASSPGLAGARYNEQFF TGTGCCAGCTCACCGGGACTAGCGGGAGCACGTTACAATGAGCAGTTCTTC
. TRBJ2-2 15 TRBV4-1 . CASSQIRRGTGELFF TGCGCCAGCAGCCAAATCCGTAGGGGCACCGGGGAGCTGTTTTTT
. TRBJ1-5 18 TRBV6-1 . CASSDPPGLERGNQPQHF TGTGCCAGCAGTGATCCCCCGGGTCTGGAGAGGGGCAATCAGCCCCAGCATTTT
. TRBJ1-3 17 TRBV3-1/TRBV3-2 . CASSQFRGTNSGNTIYF TGTGCCAGCAGCCAATTCCGAGGGACAAACTCTGGAAACACCATATATTTT